What follows are 8 T cell receptor beta chains derived from one specimen sequenced in a study of T cell repertoires in cytomegalovirus infection. MiXCR, run by TCRdb on the reads, gives a single entry per CDR3 protein. Here the sample spans under 350,000 distinct CDR3 sequences, around 9.6% being singletons. Sequencing was performed on PBMCs. The origin of the receptors is a human donor in good health (CMV status not recorded). Some clones in this sample may be carry-over from other donors' samples.

This clonotype was counted a few times. CDR3 protein: CASSQEIYLGDGEQFF. CDR3 coding DNA: TGCGCCAGCAGCCAAGAGATCTATCTAGGGGACGGTGAGCAGTTCTTC. The chain has TRBV4-1 and TRBJ2-1; D may correspond to TRBD1 or TRBD2 (5 bases each). Trimming removed 0 bases from V and 9 bases from J, with 18 bases in between. The CDR3 sequence is 16 residues long. The V gene's germline CDR1 is MGHRA and CDR2 YSYEKL.

The chain is built from TRBV7-3 and TRBJ1-2, with D uncertain. The germline V gene has CDR1 SGHTA and CDR2 FQGTGA. The ends were cut back, 5 bases at V and 8 bases at J, with 15 bases in the middle. The CDR3 is 13 residues long. The CDR3 region is CASSEDGKIGYTF. In DNA form, the CDR3 reads TGTGCCAGCAGCGAAGACGGGAAAATCGGCTACACCTTC.

This chain links TRBV6-2 or TRBV6-3 with TRBJ2-1; D gene ambiguous. This CDR3 comprises 13 residues. Between the trimmed V and J ends, which lost 4 bases and 4 bases, there was a span of 8 bases. Germline values: CDR1 MNHEY, CDR2 SVGEGT. The CDR3 is CASSLGNYNEQFF. For the CDR3, the DNA is TGTGCCAGCAGTTTGGGAAATTACAATGAGCAGTTCTTC.

The rearrangement links TRBV5-6 to TRBJ1-5; 10 bases are a match to TRBD1. The CDR3 contains 14 residues. The V gene's germline CDR1 is SGHDT and CDR2 YYEEEE. Trimming removed 4 bases from V and 11 bases from J; junction bases left unmatched: 9. The CDR3 bases are TGTGCCAGCAGCGGTGACAGGGGGCGTACGGCCCAGCATTTT. Amino acid sequence: CASSGDRGRTAQHF.

The V gene is TRBV7-9, the J gene TRBJ2-1; 7 bases line up with TRBD1. The CDR3 totals 12 residues. With V trimmed by 6 bases and J by 8 bases, 4 bases remained unmatched. Germline values: CDR1 SEHNR, CDR2 FQNEAQ (reference sequence). This chain's CDR3 is CASRGQFDEQFF. CDR3 DNA: TGTGCCAGCAGGGGACAGTTTGATGAGCAGTTCTTC.

This clonotype was observed a single time. This may arise from a read error, as a much more abundant clone is one base away. The CDR3 carries no conserved terminal phenylalanine or tryptophan, so it likely arises from a read error. The chain has TRBV28 and TRBJ1-2, with 9 bases aligning to TRBD1. Germline-derived CDR1 and CDR2 are MDHEN and SYDVKM. There are 15 residues in the CDR3. Unmatched junction bases numbered 8, after V lost 6 bases and J lost 3 bases. CDR3 residues: CASSSFDRGYYGYTS. The CDR3 bases are TGTGCCAGCAGCTCATTTGACAGGGGGTACTATGGCTACACCTCC.

This chain connects TRBV25-1 to TRBJ1-6, with unresolved D. V shed 1 base and J shed 8 bases, with 12 bases lying between them. The CDR3 has 15 residues. Germline lookup yields CDR1 MGHDK and CDR2 SYGVNS. For the CDR3, the DNA is TGTGCCAGCAGTGAATGGCTGAGTGGAGATTCACCCCTCCACTTT. Its protein is CASSEWLSGDSPLHF. Supplemented by reference TRBV25-1 and TRBJ1-6, the full variable domain reads EADIYQTPRYLVIGTGKKITLECSQTMGHDKMYWYQQDPGMELHLIHYSYGVNSTEKGDLSSESTVSRIRTEHFPLTLESARPSHTSQYLCASSEWLSGDSPLHFGNGTRLTVT.

This clonotype was seen many times. J is TRBJ1-5 and V is TRBV6-6; D not certain. Germline V gives CDR1 MNHNY, CDR2 SVGAGI (reference sequence). The CDR3 loop spans 17 amino acids. Trimming took off 0 bases at V and 0 bases at J, with 12 bases between the two ends. CDR3 bases: TGTGCCAGCAGTTACTCCAGAGGGAGTTATAGCAATCAGCCCCAGCATTTT. It yields the protein CASSYSRGSYSNQPQHF.